The 25 T cell receptor beta chains listed next were all sequenced from one sample in a study of identical twins. TCRdb re-called the 5' RACE reads with MiXCR, one entry per CDR3 protein. The sample consists of around 490,000 distinct CDR3 sequences, about 13% of them appearing once. The same sample was also used in a study of yellow fever vaccine responses in identical twins.

Sequencing was performed on CD4+ T cells sorted from blood. These receptors were taken from a woman aged 18-35 years in good health.

This clonotype was detected a few times. The chain recombines TRBV9 with TRBJ2-5, with a weak D call TRBD1 (7 bases). The V and J ends lost 0 bases and 2 bases respectively, with 14 bases between them. In germline, CDR1 is SGDLS, CDR2 YYNGEE. The CDR3 loop spans 16 amino acids. The CDR3 sequence is CASSVAARGAQETQYF. In DNA, the CDR3 is TGTGCCAGCAGCGTAGCCGCCAGGGGGGCTCAAGAGACCCAGTACTTC.

This clonotype was seen ten or more times. The junction and the germline gene differ at one end; a read error may be behind it. The genes are TRBV7-7 and TRBJ2-1; possibly TRBD1 for D (6 bases). The V gene's germline CDR1 is SSHAT and CDR2 FNYEAQ (reference sequence). The CDR3 has 13 residues. CDR3 loop: CASSLGTQNEQFF. Here the CDR3 DNA reads TGTGCTAGCAGCTTAGGGACACAGAATGAGCAGTTCTTC.

The chain has TRBV11-2 and TRBJ1-4; weak D call: TRBD1 (5 bases). CDR1 and CDR2 from the germline V gene are SGHAT and FQNNGV. The CDR3 is made up of 15 amino acids. V was trimmed by 0 bases and J by 7 bases, leaving 12 bases between them. The CDR3 sequence: CASSLEAVRAEKLFF. The DNA of the CDR3 is TGTGCCAGCAGCTTAGAGGCGGTCAGGGCTGAAAAACTGTTTTTT.

The V call is TRBV15, the J call TRBJ2-7, with D perhaps being TRBD1 or TRBD2 (5 bases each). The CDR3 sequence is 17 residues long. The V gene lost 2 bases and the J gene lost 2 bases, with 19 bases spanning the gap. The germline V gene encodes CDR1 LNHNV and CDR2 YYDKDF (reference sequence). CDR3 in amino acids: CATSRKYAGNGAYEQYF. CDR3 bases: TGTGCCACCAGCAGAAAATACGCAGGGAACGGGGCCTACGAGCAGTACTTC.

CDR3 coding DNA: TGTGCCAGCTACGGGACAGCTAACAATGAGCAGTTCTTC. It specifies CASYGTANNEQFF. The V gene is TRBV28, the J gene TRBJ2-1; the match to TRBD1 covers 7 bases. Trimming cost V 8 bases and J 5 bases; bases outside gene matches: 6. Germline CDR1 reads MDHEN; CDR2 reads SYDVKM. The CDR3 has 13 amino acids.

The J gene is TRBJ2-5, the V gene TRBV20-1; 9 bases align to TRBD2. The V and J ends lost 0 bases and 3 bases, in that order; junction bases with no gene match: 8. CDR3 length: 16 amino acids. Germline values: CDR1 DFQATT, CDR2 SNEGSKA (reference sequence). In DNA, the CDR3 is TGCAGTGCTAGAGACACTAGCGGGCAACCAAAAGAGACCCAGTACTTC. Protein product: CSARDTSGQPKETQYF.

The chain employs TRBV6-1 and TRBJ1-2; no clear D. Germline V gene data show CDR1 as MNHNS and CDR2 as SASEGT. The V end lost 7 bases, the J end lost 4 bases, and 13 bases lay between the germline ends. CDR3 length: 13 amino acids. The CDR3 protein is CASKPGFFYGYTF. The CDR3, as DNA: TGTGCCAGCAAGCCAGGCTTCTTCTATGGCTACACCTTC.

This clonotype appeared a few times. The chain employs TRBV6-1 and TRBJ2-1; TRBD1 is a possible D gene (5 bases). The CDR3 has 17 amino acids. Germline V lookup: CDR1 MNHNS, CDR2 SASEGT. The germline V and J ends were trimmed by 0 bases and 6 bases, with 18 bases remaining between them. The DNA for the CDR3 is TGTGCCAGCAGTGAAGCGGTTTTAGGGGTACAAGGCAATGAGCAGTTCTTC. Translating gives CASSEAVLGVQGNEQFF.

There are a few counts of this clonotype. The rearrangement links TRBV20-1 to TRBJ2-5; D is unresolved. The CDR3 covers 13 residues. Trimming stripped 3 bases from V and 2 bases from J, with 10 bases between. Per germline, CDR1 DFQATT and CDR2 SNEGSKA (reference sequence). The CDR3 DNA sequence: TGCAGTGCTAGTTTGAACCTGCAAGAGACCCAGTACTTC. This sequence encodes CSASLNLQETQYF.

The gene calls are TRBV29-1 and TRBJ2-7; TRBD2 matches 10 bases. The germline V gene has CDR1 SQVTM and CDR2 ANQGSEA. The V gene end was trimmed by 6 bases and the J gene end by 2 bases; junction bases not matched to a gene: 10. This CDR3 has 15 residues. The CDR3 loop is CSVLSGTSATYEQYF. The CDR3 DNA reads TGCAGCGTCCTCTCCGGGACTAGCGCAACCTACGAGCAGTACTTC.

The chain uses TRBV27 and TRBJ2-7, with 10 bases aligning to TRBD2. V lost 8 bases and J lost 3; bases outside the gene matches: 10. CDR1 and CDR2 from the germline V gene are MNHEY and SMNVEV (reference sequence). The CDR3 length is 15 residues. CDR3 residues: CASGQVAGGFYEQYF. The DNA of the CDR3 is TGTGCCAGCGGCCAAGTAGCGGGAGGCTTCTACGAGCAGTACTTC.

There are a few counts of this clonotype. This chain connects TRBV12-3 or TRBV12-4 to TRBJ2-3; TRBD2 matches at 13 bases. The CDR3 length is 17 residues. V shed 5 bases, J shed 1 base, and the junction held 6 bases outside the gene matches. CDR3 region: CASSLGLAGARTDTQYF. The CDR3 bases are TGTGCCAGCAGTCTCGGACTAGCGGGGGCGCGCACAGATACGCAGTATTTT.

The chain joins TRBV4-3 to TRBJ2-7; 8 nucleotides align to TRBD2. Per the germline V gene, CDR1 is LGHNA and CDR2 is YSLEER. This CDR3 comprises 15 residues. The V segment lost 4 bases and the J segment 6 bases; nucleotides outside the gene matches: 11. This CDR3 is CASSRNGGALAEQYF. The CDR3 region has the DNA TGCGCCAGCAGCCGCAACGGGGGGGCCCTGGCCGAGCAGTACTTC.

The J gene is TRBJ2-1, the V gene TRBV7-2, with a tentative D call TRBD2 (6 bases). The germline gives CDR1 SGHTA, CDR2 FQGNSA. The CDR3 is 15 amino acids. Trimming cost V 1 base and J 7 bases, with 14 bases left between them. CDR3 sequence: CASSLDGSVRNEQFF. CDR3 nucleotides: TGTGCCAGCAGCTTAGACGGGAGTGTTAGGAATGAGCAGTTCTTC.

This clonotype was seen only a few times. The rearrangement links TRBV11-2 to TRBJ2-1; D uncertain. V lost 8 bases and J lost 9, with 11 bases in between. Germline loops: CDR1 SGHAT, CDR2 FQNNGV. CDR3 length: 11 amino acids. The CDR3 coding sequence is TGTGCCAGCTCAAGAGGCGTTGAGCAGTTCTTC. This encodes CASSRGVEQFF.

In its sample, this clonotype was seen a few times. The chain combines TRBV5-6 with TRBJ2-1, with D tentatively TRBD1 or TRBD2 (5 bases each). The V and J ends lost 4 bases and 5 bases respectively, with 13 bases between them. Germline values: CDR1 SGHDT, CDR2 YYEEEE. CDR3 size: 14 residues. The CDR3 reads CASSVGVLNNEQFF. As DNA, the CDR3 is TGTGCCAGCAGCGTGGGGGTTTTGAACAATGAGCAGTTCTTC.

This clonotype was observed a few times. V gene TRBV11-2 combines with J gene TRBJ2-7, with 8 bases identical to TRBD1. The CDR3 totals 14 residues. The germline V gene has CDR1 SGHAT and CDR2 FQNNGV. Trimming removed 3 bases from V and 4 bases from J; junction bases left unmatched: 5. In DNA, the CDR3 is TGTGCCAGCAGCTTGACAGGGGACGGGTACGAGCAGTACTTC. Its protein product is CASSLTGDGYEQYF.

This clonotype showed up just a few times. The CDR3, as DNA: TGCGCCAGCAGCTTGGGTCATCGGAAGGAGTCAGGTGGCTACACCTTC. It yields the protein CASSLGHRKESGGYTF. The V call is TRBV5-1, the J call TRBJ1-2; D is unresolved. This CDR3 is 16 amino acids long. Germline-derived CDR1 and CDR2 are SGHRS and YFSETQ. Between the trimmed V and J ends, which lost 0 bases and 7 bases, there was a span of 19 bases.

This clonotype occurred many times. J is TRBJ1-2 and V is TRBV20-1, with D perhaps TRBD1 (5 bases). The germline V gene encodes CDR1 DFQATT and CDR2 SNEGSKA (reference sequence). Trimming pared 4 bases from V and 2 bases from J, leaving 14 bases between. This CDR3 is 14 amino acids long. CDR3 nucleotide sequence: TGCAGTGCTAATCAGGGTCAGGGCAACTATGGCTACACCTTC. This encodes CSANQGQGNYGYTF.

This clonotype showed up just a few times. The chain recombines TRBV5-1 with TRBJ2-7, with 8 positions matching TRBD2. Germline V gene data show CDR1 as SGHRS and CDR2 as YFSETQ. Trimming cost V 4 bases and J 5 bases; bases outside gene matches: 8. CDR3 length equals 14 residues. CDR3 region: CASSRSAAGDEQYF. CDR3 sequence (DNA): TGCGCCAGCAGCCGGTCGGCAGCGGGAGACGAGCAGTACTTC.

The rearrangement joins TRBV6-5 to TRBJ2-7, with D possibly TRBD2 on 5 matching bases. Germline CDR1 and CDR2: MNHEY and SVGAGI. Trimming shortened V by 4 bases and J by 6 bases, and 10 bases separated the two germline ends. The CDR3 extends over 12 amino acids. The CDR3 DNA reads as TGTGCCAGCAGTTTAACGGCGGGCGAGCAGTACTTC. Protein sequence: CASSLTAGEQYF.

At least ten counts were recorded for this clonotype. The CDR3 region is CASSYRTPIGEKETQYF. The CDR3 nucleotides read TGTGCCAGCAGTTACCGTACCCCAATAGGGGAGAAAGAGACCCAGTACTTC. The V gene is TRBV6-5, the J gene TRBJ2-5; D assignment may be TRBD1 or TRBD2 (5 bases each). CDR3 length: 17 residues. V was shortened by 2 bases and J by 3 bases, with 19 bases between the two germline ends. The germline CDR1 and CDR2 sequences are MNHEY and SVGAGI.

This clonotype was counted at least ten times. V is TRBV12-3 or TRBV12-4 and J is TRBJ2-2; D gene uncertain. This CDR3 region has 12 residues. With 6 bases removed from V and 5 bases from J, the gap between germline ends came to 7 bases. CDR3 sequence: CASRQFTGELFF. CDR3 DNA sequence: TGTGCCAGCAGACAATTTACCGGGGAGCTGTTTTTT.

In this sample, this clonotype turned up a few times. The chain couples TRBV9 to TRBJ2-1; no clear D. The CDR3 extends over 15 amino acids. V gave up 3 bases and J gave up 0 bases, with 10 bases separating them. Germline loops: CDR1 SGDLS, CDR2 YYNGEE. CDR3 nucleotides: TGTGCCAGCAGCGCGAACACTGGCTCCTACAATGAGCAGTTCTTC. Translated, it gives CASSANTGSYNEQFF. The full variable domain, completed using reference TRBV9 and TRBJ2-1, is DSGVTQTPKHLITATGQRVTLRCSPRSGDLSVYWYQQSLDQGLQFLIQYYNGEERAKGNILERFSAQQFPDLHSELNLSSLELGDSALYFCASSANTGSYNEQFFGPGTRLTVL.

Comments on this clonotype: An end of the junction does not agree with germline; a read error may underlie this. The rearrangement joins TRBV12-3 or TRBV12-4 to TRBJ1-2, with TRBD1 identical over 9 bases. The CDR3 consists of 14 residues. CDR3 bases: TGTGCCAGCAGCCGGGGACAGGGTGGCTATGGCCACACCTTC. As protein: CASSRGQGGYGHTF.